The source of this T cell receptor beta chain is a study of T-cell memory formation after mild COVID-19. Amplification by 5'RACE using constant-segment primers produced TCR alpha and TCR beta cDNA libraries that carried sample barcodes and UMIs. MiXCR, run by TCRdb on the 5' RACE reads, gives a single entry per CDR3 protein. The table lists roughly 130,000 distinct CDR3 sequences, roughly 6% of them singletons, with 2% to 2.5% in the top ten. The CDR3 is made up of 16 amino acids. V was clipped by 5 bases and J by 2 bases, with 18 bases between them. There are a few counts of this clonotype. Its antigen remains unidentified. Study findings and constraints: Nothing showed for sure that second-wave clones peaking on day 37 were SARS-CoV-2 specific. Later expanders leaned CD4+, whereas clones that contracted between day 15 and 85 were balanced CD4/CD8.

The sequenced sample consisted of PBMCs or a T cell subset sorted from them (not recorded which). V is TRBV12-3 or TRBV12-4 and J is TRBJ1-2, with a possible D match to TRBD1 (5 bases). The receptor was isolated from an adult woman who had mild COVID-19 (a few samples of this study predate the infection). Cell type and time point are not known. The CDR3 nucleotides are TGTGCCAGCAGTCCCCCCCAGGGAGCCGCGAACTATGGCTACACCTTC. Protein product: CASSPPQGAANYGYTF.